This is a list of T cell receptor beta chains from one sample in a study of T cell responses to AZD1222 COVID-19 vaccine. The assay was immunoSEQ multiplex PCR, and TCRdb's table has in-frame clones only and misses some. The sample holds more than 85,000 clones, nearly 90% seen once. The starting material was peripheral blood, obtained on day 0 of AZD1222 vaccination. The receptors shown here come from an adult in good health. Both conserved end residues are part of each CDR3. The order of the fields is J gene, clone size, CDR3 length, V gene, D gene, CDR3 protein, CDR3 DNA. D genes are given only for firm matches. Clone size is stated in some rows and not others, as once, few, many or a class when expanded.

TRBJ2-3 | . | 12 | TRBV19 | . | CASGLRADTQYF | TGTGCCAGTGGCCTCAGGGCTGATACGCAGTATTTT
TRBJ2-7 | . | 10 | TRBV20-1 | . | CSADGYEQYF | TGCAGTGCGGACGGCTACGAGCAGTACTTC
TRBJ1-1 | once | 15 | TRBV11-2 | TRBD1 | CASSLDPDRGTEAFF | TGTGCCAGCAGCTTAGACCCGGACAGGGGCACTGAAGCTTTCTTT
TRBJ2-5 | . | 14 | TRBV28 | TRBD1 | CASSFPGGEETQYF | TGTGCCAGCAGTTTTCCAGGGGGCGAAGAGACCCAGTACTTC
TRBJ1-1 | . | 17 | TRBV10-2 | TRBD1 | CASSAKYSGTGSTEAFF | TGCGCCAGCAGTGCCAAGTACTCCGGGACAGGGTCTACTGAAGCTTTCTTT
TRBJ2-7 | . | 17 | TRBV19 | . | CASSPPLGMTNTYEQYF | TGTGCCAGTAGCCCCCCTCTCGGAATGACGAACACCTACGAGCAGTACTTC
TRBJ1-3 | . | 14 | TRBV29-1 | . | CSAHTGRSGNTIYF | TGCAGCGCACATACAGGGAGGTCTGGAAACACCATATATTTT
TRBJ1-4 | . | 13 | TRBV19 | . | CASSKGRSEKLFF | TGTGCCAGTAGTAAAGGACGCTCAGAAAAACTGTTTTTT
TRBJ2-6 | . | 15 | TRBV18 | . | CASSPELSGANVLTF | TGTGCCAGCTCACCGGAATTGTCTGGGGCCAACGTCCTGACTTTC
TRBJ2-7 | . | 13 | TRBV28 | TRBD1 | CASPDRDGGEQYF | TGTGCCAGCCCTGACAGGGACGGTGGCGAGCAGTACTTC
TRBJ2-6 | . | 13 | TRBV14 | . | CASSQAGANVLTF | TGTGCCAGCAGCCAAGCTGGGGCCAACGTCCTGACTTTC
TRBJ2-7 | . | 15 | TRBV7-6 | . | CASSNPGLHSYEQYF | TGTGCCAGCAGCAATCCCGGGTTACACTCCTACGAGCAGTACTTC
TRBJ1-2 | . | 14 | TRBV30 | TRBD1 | CALIYLDRVPGYTF | TGTGCCTTAATATACCTGGACAGGGTCCCCGGCTACACCTTC
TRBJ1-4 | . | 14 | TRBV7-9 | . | CASSFSQGKEKLFF | TGTGCCAGCAGCTTCAGTCAGGGAAAGGAAAAACTGTTTTTT
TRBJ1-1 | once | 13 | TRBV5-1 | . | CASSLNKNTEAFF | TGCGCCAGCAGCTTGAATAAGAACACTGAAGCTTTCTTT
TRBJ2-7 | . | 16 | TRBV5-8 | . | CASSLGGAGYSYEQYF | TGTGCCAGCAGCTTGGGGGGGGCCGGGTACTCCTACGAGCAGTACTTC
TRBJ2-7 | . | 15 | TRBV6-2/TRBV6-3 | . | CASSYDGGLTYEQYF | TGTGCCAGCAGTTACGATGGGGGATTGACCTACGAGCAGTACTTC
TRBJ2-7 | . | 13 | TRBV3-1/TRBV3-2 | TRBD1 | CASSSDRVSEQYF | TGTGCCAGCAGCTCGGACAGGGTGAGTGAGCAGTACTTC
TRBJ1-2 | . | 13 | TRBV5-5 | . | CASSSDRAYGYTF | TGTGCCAGCAGCTCCGACAGAGCCTATGGCTACACCTTC
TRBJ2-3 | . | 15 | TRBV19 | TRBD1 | CASSLRDRGTDTQYF | TGTGCCAGTAGTCTCCGGGACAGGGGAACAGATACGCAGTATTTT
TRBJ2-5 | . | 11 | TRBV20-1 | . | CSATDSPTQYF | TGCAGTGCGACGGACTCACCGACCCAGTACTTC
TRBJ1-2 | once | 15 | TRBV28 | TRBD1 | CASSLIQGPSGGYTF | TGTGCCAGCAGCCTTATACAGGGGCCCTCTGGGGGCTACACCTTC
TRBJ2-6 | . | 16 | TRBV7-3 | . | CASSSRGPRGANVLTF | TGTGCCAGCAGCTCAAGGGGCCCGCGTGGGGCCAACGTCCTGACTTTC
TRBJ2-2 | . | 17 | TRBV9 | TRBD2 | CASFPTGGRPYTGELFF | TGTGCCAGCTTTCCTACCGGCGGGAGGCCCTACACCGGGGAGCTGTTTTTT
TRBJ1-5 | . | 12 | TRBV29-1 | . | CSVKGGDQPQHF | TGCAGCGTAAAGGGGGGGGATCAGCCCCAGCATTTT
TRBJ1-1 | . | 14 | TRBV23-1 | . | CASSGTASNTEAFF | TGCGCCAGCAGTGGCACAGCGTCGAACACTGAAGCTTTCTTT
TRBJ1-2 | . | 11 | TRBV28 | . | CASFSNYGYTF | TGTGCCAGCTTCTCTAACTATGGCTACACCTTC
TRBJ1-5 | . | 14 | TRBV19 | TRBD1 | CASRGDRSNQPQHF | TGTGCCAGTAGAGGGGACAGAAGCAATCAGCCCCAGCATTTT
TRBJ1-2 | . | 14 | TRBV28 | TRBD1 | CASSTGQGVYGYTF | TGTGCCAGCAGTACAGGACAGGGAGTCTATGGCTACACCTTC
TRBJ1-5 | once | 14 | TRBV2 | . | CASSESESPQPQHF | TGTGCCAGCAGTGAATCTGAAAGCCCTCAGCCCCAGCATTTT
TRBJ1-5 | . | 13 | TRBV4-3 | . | CASSQDFNQPQHF | TGCGCCAGCAGCCAAGATTTCAATCAGCCCCAGCATTTT
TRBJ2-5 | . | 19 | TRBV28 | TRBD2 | CASSFTGRASKPPRETQYF | TGTGCCAGCAGTTTCACTGGGAGGGCTAGTAAGCCCCCCCGGGAGACCCAGTACTTC
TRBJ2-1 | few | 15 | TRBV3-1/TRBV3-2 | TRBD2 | CASSRGTSVLNEQFF | TGTGCCAGCAGCCGTGGGACTAGCGTTTTGAATGAGCAGTTCTTC
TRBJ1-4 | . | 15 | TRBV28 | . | CASSLGGDGGEKLFF | TGTGCCAGCAGTTTAGGCGGAGACGGGGGTGAAAAACTGTTTTTT
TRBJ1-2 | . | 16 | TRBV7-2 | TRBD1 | CASSLAGQGATYGYTF | TGTGCCAGCAGCTTAGCTGGGCAGGGGGCAACCTATGGCTACACCTTC
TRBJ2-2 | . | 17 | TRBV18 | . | CASSVLKGGANTGELFF | TGTGCCAGCTCCGTACTCAAGGGGGGCGCGAACACCGGGGAGCTGTTTTTT
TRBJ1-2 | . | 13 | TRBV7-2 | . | CASSLGQNYGYTF | TGTGCCAGCAGCTTAGGTCAGAACTATGGCTACACCTTC
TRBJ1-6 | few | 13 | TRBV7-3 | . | CASSSGVNSPLHF | TGTGCCAGCAGCTCCGGAGTTAATTCACCCCTCCACTTT
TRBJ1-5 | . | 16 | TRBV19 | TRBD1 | CASSISGRGRVQPQHF | TGTGCCAGTAGTATTTCAGGCAGGGGGCGCGTTCAGCCCCAGCATTTT
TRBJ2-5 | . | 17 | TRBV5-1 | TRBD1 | CASSLGSGTGGLKTQYF | TGCGCCAGCAGCTTGGGGTCCGGGACAGGGGGCTTGAAGACCCAGTACTTC
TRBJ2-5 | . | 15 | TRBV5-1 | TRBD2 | CASSGTSVSRETQYF | TGCGCCAGCAGCGGAACTAGCGTCTCCCGGGAGACCCAGTACTTC
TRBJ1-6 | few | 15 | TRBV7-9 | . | CASSLLGLGNSPLHF | TGTGCCAGCAGCTTATTAGGGTTAGGTAATTCACCCCTCCACTTT
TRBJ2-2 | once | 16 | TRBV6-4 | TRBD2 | CASSDSAGGRTGELFF | TGTGCCAGCAGTGACTCAGCGGGGGGGCGTACCGGGGAGCTGTTTTTT
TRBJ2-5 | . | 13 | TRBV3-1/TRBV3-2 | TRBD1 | CASSADREETQYF | TGTGCCAGCAGCGCGGACAGGGAAGAGACCCAGTACTTC
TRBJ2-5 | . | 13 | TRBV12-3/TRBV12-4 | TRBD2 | CASSPGRAKTQYF | TGTGCCAGCAGCCCCGGGAGGGCAAAGACCCAGTACTTC
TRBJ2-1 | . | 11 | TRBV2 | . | CASSRQNEQFF | TGTGCCAGCAGTAGACAGAATGAGCAGTTCTTC
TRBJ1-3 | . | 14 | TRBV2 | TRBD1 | CASGGQYSGNTIYF | TGTGCCAGCGGGGGACAGTACTCTGGAAACACCATATATTTT
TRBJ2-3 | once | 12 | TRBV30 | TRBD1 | CAWQGAADTQYF | TGTGCCTGGCAGGGGGCGGCAGATACGCAGTATTTT